This passage covers 12 T cell receptor beta chains from one sample sequenced in a study of T cell changes during pregnancy in multiple sclerosis. Produced via immunoSEQ multiplex PCR; TCRdb's table is partial and in-frame only. Of more than 80,000 clones listed, about 95% are singletons. Material: peripheral blood, obtained in the second trimester of pregnancy. The receptors come from a female donor with multiple sclerosis, enrolled in a pregnancy study.

This chain joins TRBV19 and TRBJ2-1, with D uncertain. The CDR3 has 15 amino acids. The germline V gene encodes CDR1 LNHDA and CDR2 SQIVND (reference sequence). Trimming shortened V by 5 bases and J by 3 bases, and 14 bases separated the two germline ends. The CDR3: CASSLSPPLYNEQFF. The CDR3 nucleotides read TGTGCCAGTAGTCTAAGCCCCCCCCTCTACAATGAGCAGTTCTTC.

This clone was detected only once. V is TRBV19 and J is TRBJ2-3; 7 bases match TRBD1. Trimming removed 4 bases from V and 7 bases from J; junction bases left unmatched: 8. CDR1 is LNHDA and CDR2 is SQIVND in the germline V gene (reference sequence). CDR3 size: 14 residues. In DNA form, the CDR3 reads TGTGCCAGTAGTAAAAGACAGGGAAGGAATACGCAGTATTTT. Amino acid sequence: CASSKRQGRNTQYF.

V gene TRBV5-6 combines with J gene TRBJ1-2; 7 nucleotides line up with TRBD1. The junction had 5 bases not matched to a gene; V was cut back by 4 bases and J by 5 bases. CDR1 and CDR2 from the germline V gene are SGHDT and YYEEEE. This CDR3 is built from 13 residues. The CDR3 region is CASSPETGYGYTF. The CDR3 bases are TGTGCCAGCAGCCCGGAGACAGGGTATGGCTACACCTTC.

In its sample, this clone was seen once. The chain employs TRBV19 and TRBJ2-2; the D is unclear. There are 14 residues in the CDR3. The V and J ends lost 5 bases and 6 bases respectively, with 13 bases between them. Germline V CDR1 and CDR2: LNHDA, SQIVND (reference sequence). The CDR3 nucleotides read TGTGCCAGTAGTTCCTACGACTGGCCCGGGGAGCTGTTTTTT. It yields the protein CASSSYDWPGELFF. Full variable domain (rest looked up from reference TRBV19 and TRBJ2-2): DGGITQSPKYLFRKEGQNVTLSCEQNLNHDAMYWYRQDPGQGLRLIYYSQIVNDFQKGDIAEGYSVSREKKESFPLTVTSAQKNPTAFYLCASSSYDWPGELFFGEGSRLTVL.

The V and J genes are TRBV7-2 and TRBJ2-1, with TRBD2 identical over 7 bases. The germline gives CDR1 SGHTA, CDR2 FQGNSA. The CDR3 is made up of 15 amino acids. With 2 bases clipped from V and 4 bases from J, the junction kept 5 bases outside the gene matches. The CDR3, as DNA: TGTGCCAGCAGCTTAAGACTAGCTCCGTACAATGAGCAGTTCTTC. It yields the protein CASSLRLAPYNEQFF.

In its sample, this clone was seen once. V gene TRBV27 combines with J gene TRBJ1-1; TRBD1 matches 7 bases. The CDR3 length is 14 residues. Germline V gene data show CDR1 as MNHEY and CDR2 as SMNVEV (reference sequence). V was pared by 7 bases and J by 6 bases, with 11 bases of the junction left unmatched. CDR3 sequence reads: CASTHRGSSAEAFF. As DNA, the CDR3 is TGTGCCAGCACACACAGGGGATCTTCGGCTGAAGCTTTCTTT.

The genes are TRBV2 and TRBJ2-7; possibly TRBD1 for D (5 bases). Trimming took 7 bases from V and 3 from J, leaving 13 bases between them. Germline values: CDR1 SNHLY, CDR2 FYNNEI. The CDR3 totals 13 residues. The CDR3 region is CASIKTVNYEQYF. As DNA, the CDR3 is TGTGCCAGCATAAAGACAGTCAACTACGAGCAGTACTTC.

The J gene is TRBJ2-1, the V gene TRBV6-1; D is possibly TRBD2 (5 bases). The germline gives CDR1 MNHNS, CDR2 SASEGT. V was cut by 4 bases and J by 3 bases, with 7 bases left in between. The CDR3 runs to 13 residues. The CDR3 region is CASSGGDYNEQFF. The CDR3 DNA is TGTGCCAGCAGTGGGGGAGACTACAATGAGCAGTTCTTC.

This clone occurred once. This sequence joins TRBV7-2 and TRBJ2-5, with 10 bases lining up with TRBD2. The CDR3 is made up of 16 amino acids. Germline assignment: CDR1 SGHTA and CDR2 FQGNSA. V was clipped by 2 bases and J by 4 bases; unmatched bases: 7. In DNA form, the CDR3 reads TGTGCCAGCAGCTTATTAAGAGCGGGAGGGCCAGAGACCCAGTACTTC. It translates to CASSLLRAGGPETQYF.

The V and J genes are TRBV6-1 and TRBJ2-1, with TRBD2 identical over 12 bases. CDR3 length: 15 residues. In germline, CDR1 is MNHNS, CDR2 SASEGT. Losses at the gene ends were 3 bases for V and 10 bases for J; bases not matched to a gene: 7. In DNA, the CDR3 is TGTGCCAGCAGTGACCCTAGCGGGAGGGCCTGGGAGCAGTTCTTC. It translates to CASSDPSGRAWEQFF.

CDR3: CASSPSGIYEQYF. CDR3 nucleotide sequence: TGTGCCAGCAGCCCTAGCGGAATCTACGAGCAGTACTTC. J is TRBJ2-7 and V is TRBV5-6; 7 positions agree with TRBD2. This CDR3 region has 13 residues. V shed 4 bases, J shed 3 bases, and the junction held 4 bases outside the gene matches. Germline-derived CDR1 and CDR2 are SGHDT and YYEEEE. The entire variable domain, with the rest obtained from reference TRBV5-6 and TRBJ2-7, is as follows: DAGVTQSPTHLIKTRGQQVTLRCSPKSGHDTVSWYQQALGQGPQFIFQYYEEEERQRGNFPDRFSGHQFPNYSSELNVNALLLGDSALYLCASSPSGIYEQYFGPGTRLTVT.

This clone occurred once. V is TRBV5-1 and J is TRBJ1-3, with 7 bases matching TRBD1. This CDR3 is built from 16 residues. CDR1 is SGHRS, CDR2 YFSETQ, per germline. V shed 2 bases and J 4 bases; nucleotides not matched to a gene: 9. CDR3 amino acids: CASSFEGGGPGNTIYF. The CDR3 nucleotides read TGCGCCAGCAGCTTCGAAGGAGGGGGCCCCGGAAACACCATATATTTT. The variable domain in full, completed from reference TRBV5-1 and TRBJ1-3, reads KAGVTQTPRYLIKTRGQQVTLSCSPISGHRSVSWYQQTPGQGLQFLFEYFSETQRNKGNFPGRFSGRQFSNSRSEMNVSTLELGDSALYLCASSFEGGGPGNTIYFGEGSWLTVV.